This T cell receptor beta chain was recovered during a study of identical twins. MiXCR, run by TCRdb on the 5' RACE reads, gives a single entry per CDR3 protein. The table has roughly 540,000 distinct CDR3 sequences, under 25% seen once. This CDR3 is 15 amino acids long. Germline-derived CDR1 and CDR2 are SGHNT and YYREEE (reference sequence). Germline trimming cut 4 bases from V and 6 bases from J; bases unmatched to any gene: 8. These data were likewise used in another study, on T cells expressing NK-cell markers.

The genes are TRBV5-4 and TRBJ2-1; 9 nucleotides match TRBD2. This TCR derives from a young woman in good health. Input material: CD4+ T cells sorted from blood. Here the CDR3 reads CASSGGLARGNEQFF. The CDR3 bases are TGTGCCAGCAGCGGGGGACTAGCTAGGGGCAATGAGCAGTTCTTC.